The source of this T cell receptor beta chain is a study of cytomegalovirus exposure and HLA in healthy donors. While unrecorded immune exposures were likely, the donors were nominally healthy when sampled. A word on this clone: The antigen is undetermined.

Per the germline V gene, CDR1 is SGHRS and CDR2 is YFSETQ. The CDR3 consists of 18 residues. V lost 0 bases, J lost 0 bases, and 11 bases stayed unmatched. Study findings and constraints: The productive fraction for most TCR beta V segments was about 90% or about 30% in an earlier analysis. It emerged from a later analysis that several of the most significant clusters appeared to be linked to common viral pathogens. Exclusion applied to some V segments, including TRBV6-2 and TRBV6-3, as they were indistinguishable.

13 Jbeta primers and 60 Vbeta primers were used for the PCR. TCRdb keeps only in-frame clones here, not all; method: immunoSEQ multiplex PCR. This sample has around 70,000 clones, with roughly 70% found just once. Input material: PBMCs. The rearrangement links TRBV5-1 to TRBJ2-7; TRBD1 agrees at 8 bases. The sequence was collected from a man in his sixties or seventies in good health and CMV-seronegative. This CDR3 is CASSLAPGTGLSSYEQYF. In nucleotides, the CDR3 is TGCGCCAGCAGCTTGGCTCCCGGGACAGGTCTGAGCTCCTACGAGCAGTACTTC. Combining the CDR3 with reference TRBV5-1 and TRBJ2-7 gives the whole variable domain KAGVTQTPRYLIKTRGQQVTLSCSPISGHRSVSWYQQTPGQGLQFLFEYFSETQRNKGNFPGRFSGRQFSNSRSEMNVSTLELGDSALYLCASSLAPGTGLSSYEQYFGPGTRLTVT.